Following are 31 T cell receptor beta chains from one sample sequenced in a study of T cell responses to AZD1222 COVID-19 vaccine. TCRdb's table, derived via immunoSEQ multiplex PCR, lists solely in-frame clones and lacks some. The sample yields 95,000 to 150,000 clones, around 93% seen once. Sequenced here: peripheral blood, sampled 28 days after the second AZD1222 dose. The source of these receptors is an adult who received the AZD1222 COVID-19 vaccine.

The chain is built from TRBV12-5 and TRBJ1-1, with no clear D. The germline V and J ends were trimmed by 2 bases and 0 bases, with 7 bases remaining between them. CDR3 size: 14 residues. Germline loops: CDR1 LGHNT, CDR2 FRNRAP. This CDR3 is CASGLSQLNTEAFF. DNA of the CDR3: TGTGCTAGTGGTTTGAGTCAATTGAACACTGAAGCTTTCTTT.

The count of this clone is one. CDR3 coding DNA: TGTGCCAGTAGTGCCCAGCGGGAGAGAGCTGGCGAGCAGTACTTC. Translated: CASSAQRERAGEQYF. V gene TRBV19 combines with J gene TRBJ2-7, with TRBD2 matching 8 bases. CDR1 LNHDA and CDR2 SQIVND come from the germline V gene (reference sequence). The CDR3 totals 15 residues. Unmatched junction bases numbered 12, after V lost 5 bases and J lost 6 bases.

The chain employs TRBV19 and TRBJ1-3; a weak D match, TRBD1 (5 bases). V was clipped by 7 bases and J by 4 bases, with 14 bases between them. The CDR3 has 14 amino acids. Germline V gene lookup returns CDR1 LNHDA and CDR2 SQIVND (reference sequence). CDR3 amino acids: CASKPQGLGNTIYF. CDR3 bases: TGTGCCAGTAAACCCCAGGGTCTCGGAAACACCATATATTTT.

The chain couples TRBV18 to TRBJ1-2, with D maybe TRBD1 (5 bases). Germline V gene lookup returns CDR1 KGHSH and CDR2 LQKENI. The V gene lost 2 bases and the J gene lost 7 bases, with 20 bases spanning the gap. The CDR3 covers 16 residues. The CDR3 sequence: CASSPSQGRELGGYTF. The CDR3, as DNA: TGTGCCAGCTCACCATCGCAGGGACGGGAGTTGGGTGGCTACACCTTC.

The chain recombines TRBV6-5 with TRBJ1-2; 7 bases fit TRBD1. The CDR3 is 15 residues long. Germline V lookup: CDR1 MNHEY, CDR2 SVGAGI. V was pared by 6 bases and J by 8 bases, with 15 bases of the junction left unmatched. In DNA, the CDR3 is TGTGCCAGCAGCCTTACGGACTTAACAGGGGAAGGCTACACCTTC. Protein product: CASSLTDLTGEGYTF.

The chain has TRBV23-1 and TRBJ1-1; D perhaps matches TRBD1 (5 bases). TRBV23-1 qualifies as an ORF whose function is uncertain. V lost 4 bases and J lost 3, with 12 bases in between. The CDR3 spans 14 residues. The CDR3 region has the DNA TGCGCCAGCAGTCTTCAGGGCGTCGACACTGAAGCTTTCTTT. Amino acid sequence: CASSLQGVDTEAFF.

This clone occurred once. V gene TRBV21-1 combines with J gene TRBJ2-1; TRBD1 is the table's D call and was not checked against the DNA. TRBV21-1 is marked as a pseudogene. The length of the CDR3 is 15 residues. In DNA, the CDR3 is TGTGCCAGCAGCAGACAGGGTAGCTCCTACAATGAGCAGTTCTTC. It translates to CASSRQGSSYNEQFF.

The CDR3 loop is CASSETGGWQETQYF. The CDR3 nucleotides are TGTGCCAGCAGTGAAACAGGGGGTTGGCAAGAGACCCAGTACTTC. The chain has TRBV25-1 and TRBJ2-5, with 8 bases identical to TRBD1. CDR1 and CDR2 from the germline V gene are MGHDK and SYGVNS. This CDR3 is built from 15 residues. V was clipped by 2 bases and J by 2 bases; unmatched bases: 4.

V is TRBV7-9 and J is TRBJ2-1; D unclear. Germline V gene data show CDR1 as SEHNR and CDR2 as FQNEAQ (reference sequence). Trimming took off 1 base at V and 6 bases at J, with 4 bases between the two ends. The CDR3 contains 12 residues. In DNA, the CDR3 is TGTGCCAGCAGCTTAGTTTTCAATGAGCAGTTCTTC. Encoded protein: CASSLVFNEQFF.

This clone was seen once. The rearrangement uses TRBV6-2 or TRBV6-3 and TRBJ2-2; 12 nucleotides agree with TRBD2. The CDR3 contains 17 residues. The germline gives CDR1 MNHEY, CDR2 SVGEGT. Trimming removed 4 bases from V and 6 bases from J; junction bases left unmatched: 9. CDR3 amino acids: CASSFLFRLAGAGELFF. The CDR3 nucleotides are TGTGCCAGCAGTTTCCTCTTTCGACTAGCGGGGGCCGGGGAGCTGTTTTTT.

This chain connects TRBV6-6 to TRBJ1-5; TRBD1 matches 8 bases. Germline lookup yields CDR1 MNHNY and CDR2 SVGAGI (reference sequence). V shed 2 bases, J shed 4 bases, and the junction held 1 base outside the gene matches. The CDR3 is made up of 14 amino acids. Written as DNA, the CDR3 is TGTGCCAGCAGTTACGGACAGGGTAATCAGCCCCAGCATTTT. Protein product: CASSYGQGNQPQHF.

The chain employs TRBV6-1 and TRBJ2-3, with 10 nucleotides matching TRBD2. This CDR3 comprises 18 residues. Losses at the gene ends were 0 bases for V and 4 bases for J; bases not matched to a gene: 10. CDR1 and CDR2 (germline): MNHNS, SASEGT. CDR3 amino acids: CASSEARSAGGLADTQYF. The CDR3 nucleotides read TGTGCCAGCAGTGAAGCGCGCTCAGCGGGAGGGCTGGCAGATACGCAGTATTTT.

V gene TRBV5-1 combines with J gene TRBJ2-5; D gene ambiguous. The CDR3 loop spans 14 amino acids. In germline, CDR1 is SGHRS, CDR2 YFSETQ. V was cut by 1 base and J by 1 base, with 8 bases left in between. The CDR3 nucleotides are TGCGCCAGCAGCTTGAACGCCTTCCAAGAGACCCAGTACTTC. Its protein is CASSLNAFQETQYF.

This sequence joins TRBV12-3 or TRBV12-4 and TRBJ2-7; D is unresolved. Trimming removed 3 bases from V and 4 bases from J, with 7 bases in between. The CDR3 extends over 12 amino acids. The CDR3 coding sequence is TGTGCCAGCAGTTTTTATGGGTACGAGCAGTACTTC. It codes for CASSFYGYEQYF.

This chain links TRBV27 with TRBJ2-1; 13 bases are a match to TRBD2. Per the germline V gene, CDR1 is MNHEY and CDR2 is SMNVEV (reference sequence). This CDR3 comprises 19 residues. V lost 7 bases to trimming and J lost 0 bases; unmatched junction nucleotides: 12. In DNA, the CDR3 is TGTGCCAGCAAGAGGAGACTAGCGGGGGGTCATAGCTCCTACAATGAGCAGTTCTTC. Its protein product is CASKRRLAGGHSSYNEQFF.

The CDR3 DNA is TGTGCCAGCAGCTTAGTGGGCGGAATCCAAGAGACCCAGTACTTC. This gives the protein CASSLVGGIQETQYF. The rearrangement uses TRBV7-2 and TRBJ2-5; D gene unclear. Trimming took off 1 base at V and 1 base at J, with 10 bases between the two ends. The CDR3 covers 15 residues. The V gene's germline CDR1 is SGHTA and CDR2 FQGNSA.

The rearrangement links TRBV30 to TRBJ1-6; the D is unclear. Trimming removed 0 bases from V and 8 bases from J, with 5 bases in between. Germline values: CDR1 GTSNPN, CDR2 SVGIG (reference sequence). The CDR3 extends over 12 amino acids. CDR3 DNA: TGTGCCTGGAGTGTAAATGATTCACCCCTCCACTTT. This gives the protein CAWSVNDSPLHF. Full variable domain (missing parts from reference TRBV30 and TRBJ1-6): SQTIHQWPATLVQPVGSPLSLECTVEGTSNPNLYWYRQAAGRGLQLLFYSVGIGQISSEVPQNLSASRPQDRQFILSSKKLLLSDSGFYLCAWSVNDSPLHFGNGTRLTVT.

CDR3 nucleotides: TGTGCCAGCAGCTCGGGACAGATCTATGGCTACACCTTC. The encoded protein is CASSSGQIYGYTF. V is TRBV5-5 and J is TRBJ1-2, with 7 nucleotides matching TRBD1. This CDR3 comprises 13 residues. V dropped 3 bases and J dropped 4; count of bases not matched to a gene: 3. The germline gives CDR1 SGHKS, CDR2 YYEKEE (reference sequence).

The chain combines TRBV6-2 or TRBV6-3 with TRBJ2-1, with a possible D match to TRBD2 (6 bases). The length of the CDR3 is 15 residues. Trimming pared 5 bases from V and 2 bases from J, leaving 13 bases between. Looked up from germline, CDR1 is MNHEY and CDR2 is SVGEGT. The CDR3 reads CASSQDWEAYNEQFF. Written as DNA, the CDR3 is TGTGCCAGCAGTCAGGACTGGGAGGCCTACAATGAGCAGTTCTTC.

V usage is TRBV4-1 and J usage is TRBJ1-1; 7 nucleotides line up with TRBD1. Trimming took 1 base from V and 4 from J; bases not matched to a gene: 6. The CDR3 has 15 amino acids. CDR1 is MGHRA and CDR2 is YSYEKL in the germline V gene. CDR3 in amino acids: CASSQGQGRGTEAFF. CDR3 nucleotides: TGCGCCAGCAGCCAAGGACAGGGCCGGGGCACTGAAGCTTTCTTT.

The chain couples TRBV10-3 to TRBJ2-1; the D is unclear. Germline assignment: CDR1 ENHRY and CDR2 SYGVKD. CDR3 length equals 12 residues. V was clipped by 7 bases and J by 1 base, with 5 bases between them. The CDR3 loop reads CAITGSYNEQFF. CDR3 bases: TGTGCCATCACCGGGTCCTACAATGAGCAGTTCTTC.

V and J are TRBV11-2 and TRBJ2-1; no definite D call. The CDR3 spans 13 residues. Germline CDR1 SGHAT, CDR2 FQNNGV. The germline V and J ends were trimmed by 1 base and 3 bases, with 4 bases remaining between them. In DNA, the CDR3 is TGTGCCAGCAGCTTAGGGCACTACAATGAGCAGTTCTTC. It translates to CASSLGHYNEQFF.

The chain recombines TRBV28 with TRBJ2-7; D possibly matches TRBD1 or TRBD2 (6 bases each). The CDR3 length is 13 residues. The germline V gene has CDR1 MDHEN and CDR2 SYDVKM. The V gene lost 10 bases and the J gene lost 2 bases, with 15 bases spanning the gap. CDR3 residues: CATSQGGTYEQYF. DNA for the CDR3: TGTGCCACCTCACAGGGAGGAACCTACGAGCAGTACTTC.

This chain joins TRBV11-1 and TRBJ2-1; the D gene is possibly TRBD2 (7 bases). Germline V gene sequence: CDR1 SGHAT, CDR2 FQDESV (reference sequence). The CDR3 is made up of 15 amino acids. Trimming removed 2 bases at V and 7 bases at J, with 15 bases between. CDR3 protein: CASSLRGASVNEQFF. The CDR3, as DNA: TGTGCCAGCAGCTTACGGGGGGCGTCGGTAAATGAGCAGTTCTTC. The full variable domain, rest sourced from reference TRBV11-1 and TRBJ2-1, is EAEVAQSPRYKITEKSQAVAFWCDPISGHATLYWYRQILGQGPELLVQFQDESVVDDSQLPKDRFSAERLKGVDSTLKIQPAELGDSAMYLCASSLRGASVNEQFFGPGTRLTVL.

V usage is TRBV6-5 and J usage is TRBJ1-4, with no clear D. Germline V gene sequence: CDR1 MNHEY, CDR2 SVGAGI. V was trimmed by 6 bases and J by 2 bases, leaving 1 base between them. CDR3 length: 11 residues. CDR3 residues: CASRTNEKLFF. Here the CDR3 DNA reads TGTGCCAGCAGGACTAATGAAAAACTGTTTTTT.

This chain connects TRBV4-1 to TRBJ1-5, with 11 bases identical to TRBD1. The CDR3 is 17 amino acids. CDR1 and CDR2 (germline): MGHRA, YSYEKL. V lost 4 bases, J lost 1 base, and 6 bases stayed unmatched. This CDR3 is CASSPGQGALSNQPQHF. The DNA of the CDR3 is TGCGCCAGCAGCCCCGGACAGGGGGCTTTAAGCAATCAGCCCCAGCATTTT.

The rearrangement joins TRBV27 to TRBJ2-2, with D hard to call. Per germline, CDR1 MNHEY and CDR2 SMNVEV (reference sequence). The V gene lost 7 bases and the J gene lost 2 bases, with 2 bases spanning the gap. This CDR3 is built from 11 residues. For the CDR3, the DNA is TGTGCCAGCAAAAACACCGGGGAGCTGTTTTTT. Amino acid sequence: CASKNTGELFF.

The chain is built from TRBV18 and TRBJ1-2, with 12 bases that match TRBD1. From germline, CDR1 is KGHSH and CDR2 LQKENI. The V gene end was trimmed by 3 bases and the J gene end by 7 bases; junction bases not matched to a gene: 3. The CDR3 extends over 14 amino acids. CDR3 loop: CASSPGQGAAGYTF. CDR3 sequence (DNA): TGTGCCAGCTCACCGGGACAGGGGGCTGCTGGCTACACCTTC. The full variable domain, in which reference TRBV18 and TRBJ1-2 provide the parts outside the CDR3, is NAGVMQNPRHLVRRRGQEARLRCSPMKGHSHVYWYRQLPEEGLKFMVYLQKENIIDESGMPKERFSAEFPKEGPSILRIQQVVRGDSAAYFCASSPGQGAAGYTFGSGTRLTVV.

The CDR3 bases are TGTGCCAGCAGCTTCCCCGGACAGGGTACCTTTGGGGCCGGGGAGCTGTTTTTT. Protein product: CASSFPGQGTFGAGELFF. The chain recombines TRBV7-8 with TRBJ2-2, with 8 bases fitting TRBD1. The CDR3 covers 18 residues. After removal of 3 bases from V and 6 bases from J, the junction contained 15 bases not matched to a gene. Germline V gene lookup returns CDR1 SGHVS and CDR2 FQNEAQ.

J is TRBJ2-7 and V is TRBV7-2; 10 nucleotides align to TRBD2. The V gene's germline CDR1 is SGHTA and CDR2 FQGNSA. Trimming cost V 5 bases and J 2 bases; bases outside gene matches: 3. This CDR3 region has 14 residues. The CDR3, as DNA: TGTGCCAGCAGCCCTAGCGGGGGAACCTACGAGCAGTACTTC. It yields the protein CASSPSGGTYEQYF.

The chain couples TRBV6-5 to TRBJ1-2; no clear D gene. This CDR3 has 13 amino acids. In germline, CDR1 is MNHEY, CDR2 SVGAGI. Trimming left V 5 bases short and J 8 bases short, with 15 bases between. The CDR3 coding sequence is TGTGCCAGCAGTAACCCCGCTAATCTGGGCTACACCTTC. It codes for CASSNPANLGYTF.